This T cell receptor beta chain was recorded in a study of shared clonotypes between healthy human individuals. Study summary: CD8 memory received one plate per donor, CD8 naive two, CD4 memory three and CD4 naive three. The study, taken as a whole, reports: As a rule, naive subsets had a larger estimated richness than memory subsets. With several donors compared, around 5.4% of naive CD4 clonotypes were shared. Generation probabilities of non-shared clonotypes were lower (relative to those shared by all four donors).

The CDR3 has 17 residues. The V segment lost 3 bases and the J segment 8 bases; nucleotides outside the gene matches: 13. Looked up from germline, CDR1 is SGHTA and CDR2 is FQGNSA. Notes on this clone: Its antigen is not known.

Selected positively for CCR7 and CD45RO-negative, naive CD8 cells excluded terminally differentiated effector memory CD45RA+ cells. Measured with immunoSEQ multiplex PCR; TCRdb has only the in-frame clones, and not every one. The sample consists of about 2.1 million clones, 85% to 95% of them appearing once. The sequencing input was naive CD8+ T cells from PBMCs. The clonotype was recovered from a man between 18 and 35 years old in good health. Some clones in this sample may be carry-over from other donors' samples. V gene TRBV7-2 combines with J gene TRBJ1-4; TRBD1 agrees at 9 bases. CDR3 coding DNA: TGTGCCAGCAGCTTTCCCCCGTTGGGGACAGGGACGGAAAAACTGTTTTTT. It specifies CASSFPPLGTGTEKLFF.